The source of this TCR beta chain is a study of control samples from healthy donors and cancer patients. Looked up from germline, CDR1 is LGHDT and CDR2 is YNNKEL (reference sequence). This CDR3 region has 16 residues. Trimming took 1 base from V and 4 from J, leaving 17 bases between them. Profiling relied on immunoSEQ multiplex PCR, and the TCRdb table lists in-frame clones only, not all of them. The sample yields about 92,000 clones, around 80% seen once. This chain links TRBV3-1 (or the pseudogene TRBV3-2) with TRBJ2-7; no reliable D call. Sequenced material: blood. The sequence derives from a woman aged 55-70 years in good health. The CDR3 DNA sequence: TGTGCCAGCAGCCAAGGACCCAGGTTGGGTGGGTACGAGCAGTACTTC. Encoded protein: CASSQGPRLGGYEQYF.